This T cell receptor (beta chain) is from a study of blood T cell repertoires in COVID-19. In the study overall: The samples span acute and convalescent COVID-19 from the United States, Italy and Spain.

Measured with immunoSEQ multiplex PCR; TCRdb has only the in-frame clones, and not every one. The sample gives under 95,000 clones, 80% to 90% of which show up once; over 4.5% is in the top ten. CDR1 is LGHNT, CDR2 FRNRAP, per germline. The CDR3 sequence is 17 residues long. The trim removed 7 bases at V and 10 bases at J, leaving 22 bases unmatched. The TCR was taken from a human donor in a cohort sampled during active COVID-19. The chain joins TRBV12-5 to TRBJ2-1; TRBD2 matches 7 bases. The sample taken for sequencing was peripheral blood. The DNA of the CDR3 is TGTGCTAGTGTTTGGGAATTCGGACTAGGGCAACTGGGAGAGCAGTTCTTC. It specifies CASVWEFGLGQLGEQFF.